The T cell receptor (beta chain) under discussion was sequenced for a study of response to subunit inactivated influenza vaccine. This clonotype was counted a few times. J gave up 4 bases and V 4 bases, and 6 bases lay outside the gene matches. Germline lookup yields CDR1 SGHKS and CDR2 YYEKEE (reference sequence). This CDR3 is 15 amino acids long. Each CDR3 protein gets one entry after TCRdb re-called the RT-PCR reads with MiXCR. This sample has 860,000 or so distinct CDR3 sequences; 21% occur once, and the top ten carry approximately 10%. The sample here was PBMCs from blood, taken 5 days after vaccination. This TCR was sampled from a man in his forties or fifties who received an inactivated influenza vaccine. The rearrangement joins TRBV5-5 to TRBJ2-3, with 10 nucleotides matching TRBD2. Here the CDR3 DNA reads TGTGCCAGCAGCCTACTAGCGGGAAGTTCAGATACGCAGTATTTT. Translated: CASSLLAGSSDTQYF.